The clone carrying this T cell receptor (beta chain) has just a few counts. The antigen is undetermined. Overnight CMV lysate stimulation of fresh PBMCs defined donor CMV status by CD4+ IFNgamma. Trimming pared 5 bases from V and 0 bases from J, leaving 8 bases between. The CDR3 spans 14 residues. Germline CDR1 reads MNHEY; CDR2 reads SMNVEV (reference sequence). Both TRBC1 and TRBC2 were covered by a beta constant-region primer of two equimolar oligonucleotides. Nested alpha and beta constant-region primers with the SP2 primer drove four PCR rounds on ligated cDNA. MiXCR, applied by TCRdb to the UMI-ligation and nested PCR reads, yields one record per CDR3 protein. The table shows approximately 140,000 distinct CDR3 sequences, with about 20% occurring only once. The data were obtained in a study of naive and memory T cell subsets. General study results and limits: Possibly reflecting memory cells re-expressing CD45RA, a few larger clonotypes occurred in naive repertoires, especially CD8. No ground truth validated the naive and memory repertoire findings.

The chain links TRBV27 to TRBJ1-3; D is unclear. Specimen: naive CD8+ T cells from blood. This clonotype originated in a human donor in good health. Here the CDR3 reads CASSPTSSGNTIYF. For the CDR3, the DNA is TGTGCCAGCAGTCCTACATCCTCTGGAAACACCATATATTTT.